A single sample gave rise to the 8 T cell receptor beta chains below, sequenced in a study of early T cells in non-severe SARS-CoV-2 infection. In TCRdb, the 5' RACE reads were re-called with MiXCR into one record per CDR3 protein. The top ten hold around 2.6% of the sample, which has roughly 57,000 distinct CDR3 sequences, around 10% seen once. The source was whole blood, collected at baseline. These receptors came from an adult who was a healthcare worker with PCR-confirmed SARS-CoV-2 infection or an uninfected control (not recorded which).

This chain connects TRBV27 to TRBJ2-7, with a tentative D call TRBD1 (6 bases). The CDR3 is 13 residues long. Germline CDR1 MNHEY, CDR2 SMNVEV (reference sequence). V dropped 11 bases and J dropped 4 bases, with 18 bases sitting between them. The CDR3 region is CAGGHTVRYEQYF. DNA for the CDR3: TGTGCCGGGGGACACACGGTTAGGTACGAGCAGTACTTC.

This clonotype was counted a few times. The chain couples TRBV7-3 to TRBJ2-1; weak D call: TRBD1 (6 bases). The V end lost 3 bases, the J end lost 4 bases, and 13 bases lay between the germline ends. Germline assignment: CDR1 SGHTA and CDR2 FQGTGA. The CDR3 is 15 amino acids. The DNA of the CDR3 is TGTGCCAGCAGCTTTATGCAGGGGCCTTACAATGAGCAGTTCTTC. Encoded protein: CASSFMQGPYNEQFF. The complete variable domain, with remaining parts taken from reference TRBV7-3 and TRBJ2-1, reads GAGVSQTPSNKVTEKGKYVELRCDPISGHTALYWYRQSLGQGPEFLIYFQGTGAADDSGLPNDRFFAVRPEGSVSTLKIQRTERGDSAVYLCASSFMQGPYNEQFFGPGTRLTVL.

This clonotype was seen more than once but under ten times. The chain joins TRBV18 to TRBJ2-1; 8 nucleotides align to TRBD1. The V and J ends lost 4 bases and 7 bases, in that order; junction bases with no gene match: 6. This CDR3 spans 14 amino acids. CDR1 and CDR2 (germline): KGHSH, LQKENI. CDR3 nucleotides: TGTGCCAGCTCACGGGCAGGGGGCAGGAATGAGCAGTTCTTC. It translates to CASSRAGGRNEQFF.

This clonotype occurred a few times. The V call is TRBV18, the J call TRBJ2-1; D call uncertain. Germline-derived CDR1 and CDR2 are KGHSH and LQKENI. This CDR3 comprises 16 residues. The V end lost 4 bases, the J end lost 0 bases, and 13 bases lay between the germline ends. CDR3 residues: CASSLGSLSSYNEQFF. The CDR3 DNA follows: TGTGCCAGCTCACTGGGTAGCCTGAGCTCCTACAATGAGCAGTTCTTC.

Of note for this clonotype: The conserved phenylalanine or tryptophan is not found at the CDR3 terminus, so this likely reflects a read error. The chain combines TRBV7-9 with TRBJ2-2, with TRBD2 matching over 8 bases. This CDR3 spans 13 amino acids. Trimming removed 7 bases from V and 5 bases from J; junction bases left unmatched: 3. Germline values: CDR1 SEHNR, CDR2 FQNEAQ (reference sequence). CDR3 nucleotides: TGTGCCAGCAAGGCTAGCGGGACCGGGGAGCTGTTTATT. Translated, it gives CASKASGTGELFI.

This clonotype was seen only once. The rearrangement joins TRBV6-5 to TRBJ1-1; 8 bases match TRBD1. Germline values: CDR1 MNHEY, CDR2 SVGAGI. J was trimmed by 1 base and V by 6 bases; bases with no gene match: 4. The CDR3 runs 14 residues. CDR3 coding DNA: TGTGCCAGCAGGCCGGACAGGGCGAACACTGAAGCTTTCTTT. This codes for CASRPDRANTEAFF.

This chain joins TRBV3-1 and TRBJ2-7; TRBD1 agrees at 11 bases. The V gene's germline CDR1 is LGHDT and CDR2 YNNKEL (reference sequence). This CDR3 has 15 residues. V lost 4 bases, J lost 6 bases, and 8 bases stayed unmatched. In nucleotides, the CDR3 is TGTGCCAGCAGCCTATGGACAGGGGGCTCTTCCGAGCAGTACTTC. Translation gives CASSLWTGGSSEQYF.

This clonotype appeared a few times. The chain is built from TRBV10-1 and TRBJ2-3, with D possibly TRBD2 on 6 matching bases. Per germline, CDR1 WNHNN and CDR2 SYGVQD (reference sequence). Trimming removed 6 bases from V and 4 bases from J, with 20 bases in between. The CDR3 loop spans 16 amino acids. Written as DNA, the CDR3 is TGCGCCAGCAGCGAGAAGTGGGGGGATTCCCCAGATACGCAGTATTTT. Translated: CASSEKWGDSPDTQYF.